These 20 T cell receptor beta chains came from one sample sequenced in a study of PD-1 blockade in classical Hodgkin lymphoma. Assay used: immunoSEQ multiplex PCR; TCRdb lists only in-frame clones, some missing. Of some 25,000 clones detected, roughly 62% appear once; the ten largest clones hold roughly 10%. Autologous stem cell transplantation was followed by relapse in every patient, and brentuximab vedotin exposure varied. The source was peripheral blood mononuclear cells (PBMCs), collected before the second cycle of nivolumab. These receptors were collected from a human donor with classical Hodgkin lymphoma.

The J gene is TRBJ2-5, the V gene TRBV4-1; weak D call: TRBD1 (5 bases). Between the trimmed V and J ends, which lost 4 bases and 1 base, there was a span of 10 bases. Germline loops: CDR1 MGHRA, CDR2 YSYEKL. The CDR3 is 14 amino acids. CDR3 nucleotides: TGCGCCAGCAGCCCCCGACAGTTCCAAGAGACCCAGTACTTC. Residues: CASSPRQFQETQYF.

This clone was picked up one time. The V and J genes are TRBV9 and TRBJ2-5; the D gene is possibly TRBD1 (5 bases). The CDR3 runs to 16 residues. Trimming took 0 bases from V and 5 from J, leaving 17 bases between them. Germline V gene lookup returns CDR1 SGDLS and CDR2 YYNGEE. The CDR3 reads CASSVGRGSSRETQYF. The CDR3 DNA sequence: TGTGCCAGCAGCGTAGGAAGGGGTTCAAGCCGGGAGACCCAGTACTTC.

The chain joins TRBV4-1 to TRBJ2-6; tentative D call: TRBD2 (5 bases). The CDR3 covers 18 residues. Germline V gene lookup returns CDR1 MGHRA and CDR2 YSYEKL. V shed 0 bases and J shed 0 bases, with 12 bases lying between them. The CDR3 loop reads CASSQEGGGSSGANVLTF. The CDR3 nucleotides read TGCGCCAGCAGCCAAGAAGGTGGAGGCTCCTCTGGGGCCAACGTCCTGACTTTC.

With regard to this clone: Within the sample, other DNA sequences also encode this same CDR3. The chain uses TRBV19 and TRBJ2-1, with a possible D match to TRBD2 (5 bases). The V gene lost 3 bases and the J gene lost 4 bases, with 16 bases spanning the gap. This CDR3 has 16 residues. From germline, CDR1 is LNHDA and CDR2 SQIVND (reference sequence). CDR3 sequence (DNA): TGTGCCAGTAGTATCAATCCGACGGGGTGGTACAATGAGCAGTTCTTC. Its protein is CASSINPTGWYNEQFF.

V usage is TRBV6-5 and J usage is TRBJ2-7; no reliable D call. This CDR3 has 11 amino acids. Looked up from germline, CDR1 is MNHEY and CDR2 is SVGAGI. V lost 2 bases to trimming and J lost 4 bases, with 3 bases between them. The CDR3 here is CASSYAYEQYF. For the CDR3, the DNA is TGTGCCAGCAGTTACGCATACGAGCAGTACTTC.

In this sample, this clone turned up once. Germline and junction disagree at one end, which may indicate a read error. This rearrangement joins TRBV6-6 to TRBJ2-4, with 11 bases fitting TRBD2. This CDR3 has 14 residues. Germline V gene lookup returns CDR1 MNHNY and CDR2 SVGAGI (reference sequence). The CDR3 region has the DNA TGTGCCAGCAGTTACTCTACGATAGCGGGAGGGCCAGACTTC. Translation gives CASSYSTIAGGPDF.

The V gene is TRBV7-2, the J gene TRBJ2-1, with D perhaps being TRBD1 or TRBD2 (6 bases each). CDR1 is SGHTA and CDR2 is FQGNSA in the germline V gene. This CDR3 region has 14 residues. Trimming stripped 5 bases from V and 2 bases from J, with 10 bases between. The CDR3 reads CASSPGAPYNEQFF. As DNA, the CDR3 is TGTGCCAGCAGCCCGGGGGCGCCCTACAATGAGCAGTTCTTC. Complete variable domain (other parts from reference TRBV7-2 and TRBJ2-1): GAGVSQSPSNKVTEKGKDVELRCDPISGHTALYWYRQSLGQGLEFLIYFQGNSAPDKSGLPSDRFSAERTGGSVSTLTIQRTQQEDSAVYLCASSPGAPYNEQFFGPGTRLTVL.

This chain uses TRBV7-9 with TRBJ1-3; D is perhaps TRBD1 (5 bases). The germline V and J ends were trimmed by 5 bases and 0 bases, with 14 bases remaining between them. The germline V gene has CDR1 SEHNR and CDR2 FQNEAQ (reference sequence). This CDR3 spans 16 amino acids. The CDR3 DNA reads TGTGCCAGCAGCCCAAGTGGGGGGGGCTCTGGAAACACCATATATTTT. It codes for CASSPSGGGSGNTIYF. The full variable domain, its missing parts supplied by reference TRBV7-9 and TRBJ1-3, is DTGVSQNPRHKITKRGQNVTFRCDPISEHNRLYWYRQTLGQGPEFLTYFQNEAQLEKSRLLSDRFSAERPKGSFSTLEIQRTEQGDSAMYLCASSPSGGGSGNTIYFGEGSWLTVV.

The chain has TRBV11-2 and TRBJ2-7; D is uncertain. Between the trimmed V and J ends, which lost 1 base and 3 bases, there was a span of 4 bases. Germline assignment: CDR1 SGHAT and CDR2 FQNNGV. The CDR3 covers 12 residues. The CDR3 region has the DNA TGTGCCAGCAGCTTAGGGGTCTACGAGCAGTACTTC. It translates to CASSLGVYEQYF.

This chain links TRBV15 with TRBJ1-2; D call uncertain. V lost 0 bases and J 8 bases, leaving 13 bases between the germline ends. The CDR3 is 14 residues long. Germline V gives CDR1 LNHNV, CDR2 YYDKDF (reference sequence). CDR3 loop: CATSRDRGRGGYTF. CDR3 nucleotides: TGTGCCACCAGCAGAGATCGTGGTAGAGGCGGCTACACCTTC.

The genes are TRBV28 and TRBJ2-6, with 7 positions matching TRBD1. The length of the CDR3 is 14 residues. Germline CDR1 reads MDHEN; CDR2 reads SYDVKM. J gave up 5 bases and V 5 bases, and 3 bases lay outside the gene matches. The CDR3 region is CASSPGGRANVLTF. Written as DNA, the CDR3 is TGTGCCAGCAGTCCAGGGGGTAGGGCCAACGTCCTGACTTTC.

By its share, this clone is medium-sized. This sequence joins TRBV5-6 and TRBJ2-7, with no clear D. V was shortened by 4 bases and J by 2 bases, with 16 bases between the two germline ends. The CDR3 consists of 15 residues. The V gene's germline CDR1 is SGHDT and CDR2 YYEEEE. The CDR3 spells CASSPTWTLPYEQYF. The CDR3 DNA reads TGTGCCAGCAGCCCGACGTGGACGTTGCCCTACGAGCAGTACTTC. Variable domain in full (rest from reference TRBV5-6 and TRBJ2-7): DAGVTQSPTHLIKTRGQQVTLRCSPKSGHDTVSWYQQALGQGPQFIFQYYEEEERQRGNFPDRFSGHQFPNYSSELNVNALLLGDSALYLCASSPTWTLPYEQYFGPGTRLTVT.

The chain links TRBV5-1 to TRBJ1-1, with 7 bases matching TRBD1. Germline V gene lookup returns CDR1 SGHRS and CDR2 YFSETQ. V shed 0 bases, J shed 4 bases, and the junction held 9 bases outside the gene matches. This CDR3 is 16 amino acids long. The CDR3 loop reads CASSLEAGGKSTEAFF. The DNA for the CDR3 is TGCGCCAGCAGCTTGGAGGCAGGGGGTAAGAGCACTGAAGCTTTCTTT.

V is TRBV21-1 and J is TRBJ2-2; the table's D call, TRBD1, has no DNA check behind it. TRBV21-1 has pseudogene status. This CDR3 spans 15 amino acids. The CDR3 sequence is CASPNGTENTGELFF. The CDR3 DNA follows: TGTGCCAGCCCCAACGGAACAGAGAACACCGGGGAGCTGTTTTTT.

The chain employs TRBV6-5 and TRBJ1-2; D possibly corresponds to TRBD1 (5 bases). V was shortened by 5 bases and J by 4 bases, with 11 bases between the two germline ends. From germline, CDR1 is MNHEY and CDR2 SVGAGI. The CDR3 contains 13 residues. CDR3 nucleotides: TGTGCCAGCAGTCGCCAGGGAAGCTATGGCTACACCTTC. This gives the protein CASSRQGSYGYTF.

This chain uses TRBV30 with TRBJ2-7; D gene unclear. Trimming took 1 base from V and 4 from J, leaving 11 bases between them. In germline, CDR1 is GTSNPN, CDR2 SVGIG (reference sequence). CDR3 length equals 13 residues. In DNA form, the CDR3 reads TGTGCCTGGAGTGAAGGCTTCCTTTACGAGCAGTACTTC. Residues: CAWSEGFLYEQYF.

This clone was seen a handful of times. This sequence joins TRBV9 and TRBJ1-1, with 8 positions matching TRBD1. With V trimmed by 5 bases and J by 7 bases, 7 bases remained unmatched. In germline, CDR1 is SGDLS, CDR2 YYNGEE. The length of the CDR3 is 13 residues. The CDR3 reads CASRAGGYSEAFF. Here the CDR3 DNA reads TGTGCCAGCAGGGCAGGGGGCTACAGTGAAGCTTTCTTT.

This chain joins TRBV30 and TRBJ2-1; D unresolved. V shed 4 bases and J shed 3 bases, with 7 bases lying between them. Germline V gene data show CDR1 as GTSNPN and CDR2 as SVGIG (reference sequence). The CDR3 loop spans 12 amino acids. Here the CDR3 reads CAWNAGYNEQFF. Here the CDR3 DNA reads TGTGCCTGGAATGCAGGCTACAATGAGCAGTTCTTC.

This clone was observed a few times. This sequence joins TRBV10-3 and TRBJ1-1; 7 bases agree with TRBD1. Looked up from germline, CDR1 is ENHRY and CDR2 is SYGVKD. CDR3 length equals 14 residues. J gave up 3 bases and V 2 bases, and 3 bases lay outside the gene matches. CDR3 nucleotides: TGTGCCATCAGTGAGGGGCAGGGGGACACTGAAGCTTTCTTT. Its translation is CAISEGQGDTEAFF.

The chain joins TRBV19 to TRBJ2-5; TRBD2 matches at 11 bases. The CDR3 has 14 amino acids. The V and J ends lost 7 bases and 3 bases, in that order; junction bases with no gene match: 4. Germline V gene sequence: CDR1 LNHDA, CDR2 SQIVND (reference sequence). This CDR3 reads CASKPLAGEETQYF. The CDR3 bases are TGTGCCAGTAAACCACTAGCGGGAGAAGAGACCCAGTACTTC.